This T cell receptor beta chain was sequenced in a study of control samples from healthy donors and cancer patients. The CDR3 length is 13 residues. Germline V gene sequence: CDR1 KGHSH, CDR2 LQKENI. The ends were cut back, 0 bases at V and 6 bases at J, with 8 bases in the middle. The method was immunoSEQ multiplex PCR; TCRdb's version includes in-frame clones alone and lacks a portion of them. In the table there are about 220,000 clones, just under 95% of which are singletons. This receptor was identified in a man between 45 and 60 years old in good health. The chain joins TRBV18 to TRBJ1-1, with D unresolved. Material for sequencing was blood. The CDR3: CASSPPDYPEAFF. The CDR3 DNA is TGTGCCAGCTCACCACCAGATTACCCTGAAGCTTTCTTT.